The 2 T cell receptor beta chains presented below share a single source sample, sequenced in a study of blood T cells in healthy people across ages. The second PCR ran about 6 to 11 cycles with a sample-barcoded 5' primer and J-beta primers. MiXCR, run by TCRdb on the 5' RACE reads, gives a single entry per CDR3 protein. The sample lists about 650,000 distinct CDR3 sequences, about 30% seen once, with 15% in the top ten. The sequencing input was blood. All receptors come from an elderly woman in good health.

This clonotype was counted ten times or more. This sequence joins TRBV5-1 and TRBJ1-2; D is perhaps TRBD1 (5 bases). V was clipped by 0 bases and J by 8 bases, with 14 bases between them. Germline V gene sequence: CDR1 SGHRS, CDR2 YFSETQ. The CDR3 covers 14 residues. CDR3 sequence reads: CASSLEAGSRGYTF. The CDR3, as DNA: TGCGCCAGCAGCTTGGAAGCAGGGTCTCGGGGCTACACCTTC.

This clonotype was counted at least ten times. The chain joins TRBV10-3 to TRBJ2-5; TRBD2 is a possible D gene (6 bases). The CDR3 spans 14 residues. V lost 0 bases and J 5 bases, leaving 10 bases between the germline ends. Germline lookup yields CDR1 ENHRY and CDR2 SYGVKD. The CDR3 reads CAISESDYGETQYF. The CDR3 DNA follows: TGTGCCATCAGTGAGTCGGACTACGGGGAGACCCAGTACTTC.